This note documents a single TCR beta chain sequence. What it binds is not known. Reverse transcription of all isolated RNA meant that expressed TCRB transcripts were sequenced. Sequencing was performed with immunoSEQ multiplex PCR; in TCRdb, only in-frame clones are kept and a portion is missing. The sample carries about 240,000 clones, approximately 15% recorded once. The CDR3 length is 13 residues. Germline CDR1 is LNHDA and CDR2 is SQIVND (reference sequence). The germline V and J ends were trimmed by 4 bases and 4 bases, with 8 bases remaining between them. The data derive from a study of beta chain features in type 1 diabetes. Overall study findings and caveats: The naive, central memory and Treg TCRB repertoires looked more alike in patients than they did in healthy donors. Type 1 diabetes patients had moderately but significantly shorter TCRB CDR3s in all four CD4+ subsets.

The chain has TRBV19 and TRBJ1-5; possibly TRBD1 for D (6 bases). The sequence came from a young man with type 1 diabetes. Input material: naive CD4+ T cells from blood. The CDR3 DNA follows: TGTGCCAGTAGTAATCAGGGGAATCAGCCCCAGCATTTT. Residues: CASSNQGNQPQHF.